This T cell receptor (beta chain) derives from a study of T cell repertoires in cytomegalovirus infection. Background on the study: Carrying CMV and the relevant HLA type showed in public TCR beta signatures.

CDR3 length: 14 amino acids. Trimming removed 2 bases from V and 6 bases from J, with 10 bases in between. The germline V gene has CDR1 MNHEY and CDR2 SVGEGT. TCRdb re-called the reads through MiXCR, storing one row per CDR3 protein. Among fewer than 550,000 distinct CDR3 sequences listed, around 11% were seen once. V gene TRBV6-2 or TRBV6-3 combines with J gene TRBJ1-4; D unresolved. The clonotype comes from a human donor in good health (CMV status not recorded). Some clones in this sample may be carry-over from other donors' samples. What was sequenced was PBMCs. The CDR3 sequence: CASSYGVGDEKLFF. Written as DNA, the CDR3 is TGTGCCAGCAGTTACGGCGTCGGTGATGAAAAACTGTTTTTT.